This is a list of T cell receptor beta chains from one sample in a study of graft-versus-host responses after intestinal transplantation. Generated by immunoSEQ multiplex PCR, the TCRdb table keeps only in-frame clones and is missing some. The sample holds about 37,000 clones, 87% seen once. This specimen consisted of ileum tissue, obtained approximately 200 days after intestinal transplant. These receptors were obtained from a human patient who received an intestinal transplant, so some T cells may come from the graft donor. The CDR3 runs from the conserved cysteine through the conserved F or W. Each record gives: CDR3 DNA, CDR3 protein, CDR3 length, V gene, J gene, D gene, clone size. A D gene is named only where the DNA matches it firmly. Not all rows give a size; the values are once, few, many and, for expanded clones, a class.

CDR3 DNA: TGTGCCTGGAGGGGATCACACGGCTGGGAAGCTTTCTTT; CDR3 protein: CAWRGSHGWEAFF; CDR3 length: 13; V gene: TRBV30; J gene: TRBJ1-1; D gene: -; clone size: few
CDR3 DNA: TGTGCCAGCTCACCCTTAACCGGTAACGATGCGGACAATGAGCAGTTCTTC; CDR3 protein: CASSPLTGNDADNEQFF; CDR3 length: 17; V gene: TRBV18; J gene: TRBJ2-1; D gene: -; clone size: -
CDR3 DNA: TGTGCCAGCAGCAAAGGCCCCACCTACGAGCAGTACTTC; CDR3 protein: CASSKGPTYEQYF; CDR3 length: 13; V gene: TRBV21-1; J gene: TRBJ2-7; D gene: -; clone size: -
CDR3 DNA: TGCGCCAGCAGCTTGGCGCCGGACATCTACGAGCAGTACTTC; CDR3 protein: CASSLAPDIYEQYF; CDR3 length: 14; V gene: TRBV5-1; J gene: TRBJ2-7; D gene: -; clone size: -
CDR3 DNA: TGTGCCAGCAGTTTGCCTAGCGCTCCGAACACCGGGGAGCTGTTTTTT; CDR3 protein: CASSLPSAPNTGELFF; CDR3 length: 16; V gene: TRBV28; J gene: TRBJ2-2; D gene: -; clone size: -
CDR3 DNA: TGTGCCAGCAGCTCTTACAGGGGATTAGGAGAGACCCAGTACTTC; CDR3 protein: CASSSYRGLGETQYF; CDR3 length: 15; V gene: TRBV7-2; J gene: TRBJ2-5; D gene: TRBD1; clone size: -
CDR3 DNA: TGTGCCAGCAGCCAAGATCGGGACAGGGAAATCAACTATGGCTACACCTTC; CDR3 protein: CASSQDRDREINYGYTF; CDR3 length: 17; V gene: TRBV14; J gene: TRBJ1-2; D gene: TRBD1; clone size: -
CDR3 DNA: TGTGCCAGCAGTTTTGGTCTAGTTACAGATACGCAGTATTTT; CDR3 protein: CASSFGLVTDTQYF; CDR3 length: 14; V gene: TRBV27; J gene: TRBJ2-3; D gene: -; clone size: -
CDR3 DNA: TGTGCCAGCAGTCTTAACAATCCCTACGAGCAGTACTTC; CDR3 protein: CASSLNNPYEQYF; CDR3 length: 13; V gene: TRBV28; J gene: TRBJ2-7; D gene: -; clone size: -
CDR3 DNA: TGTGCCAGCAGTTACTTACAGGGCGAAACTGAAGCTTTCTTT; CDR3 protein: CASSYLQGETEAFF; CDR3 length: 14; V gene: TRBV6-6; J gene: TRBJ1-1; D gene: -; clone size: few
CDR3 DNA: TGTGCCAGCAGTGGCCGATTAGCGCTCGAGCAGTACTTC; CDR3 protein: CASSGRLALEQYF; CDR3 length: 13; V gene: TRBV27; J gene: TRBJ2-7; D gene: -; clone size: -
CDR3 DNA: TGTGCCAGCAGTGAACAACGGAGGGTGAGCGGGGAGCTGTTTTTT; CDR3 protein: CASSEQRRVSGELFF; CDR3 length: 15; V gene: TRBV6-1; J gene: TRBJ2-2; D gene: -; clone size: -
CDR3 DNA: TGTGCCAGCAGTGAAAACCCCAGGGGGGAGACCCAGTACTTC; CDR3 protein: CASSENPRGETQYF; CDR3 length: 14; V gene: TRBV2; J gene: TRBJ2-5; D gene: TRBD1; clone size: -
CDR3 DNA: TGTGCCAGCACGACGACCCGTTTTAGCACAGATACGCAGTATTTT; CDR3 protein: CASTTTRFSTDTQYF; CDR3 length: 15; V gene: TRBV6-1; J gene: TRBJ2-3; D gene: -; clone size: -
CDR3 DNA: TGTGCCAGCAGCTTACAGGACACAGATACGCAGTATTTT; CDR3 protein: CASSLQDTDTQYF; CDR3 length: 13; V gene: TRBV7-2; J gene: TRBJ2-3; D gene: -; clone size: -
CDR3 DNA: TGTGCCAGCAGTTACCGAACAGGGGCGACCTACGAGCAGTACTTC; CDR3 protein: CASSYRTGATYEQYF; CDR3 length: 15; V gene: TRBV6-5; J gene: TRBJ2-7; D gene: TRBD1; clone size: -
CDR3 DNA: TGCGCCAGCAGCTTGGCCCCATTCGACTACGAGCAGTACTTC; CDR3 protein: CASSLAPFDYEQYF; CDR3 length: 14; V gene: TRBV5-1; J gene: TRBJ2-7; D gene: -; clone size: once
CDR3 DNA: TGTGCCAGCAGCTTAGGGACTAGCGGTTACAATGAGCAGTTCTTC; CDR3 protein: CASSLGTSGYNEQFF; CDR3 length: 15; V gene: TRBV11-2; J gene: TRBJ2-1; D gene: TRBD2; clone size: once
CDR3 DNA: TGTGCCAGCACCAAAGGAGGTGCACCCTACTACGAGCAGTACTTC; CDR3 protein: CASTKGGAPYYEQYF; CDR3 length: 15; V gene: TRBV6-5; J gene: TRBJ2-7; D gene: -; clone size: -
CDR3 DNA: TGCGCCAGCAGTCGACAGACCGGTTATCAGCCCCAGCATTTT; CDR3 protein: CASSRQTGYQPQHF; CDR3 length: 14; V gene: TRBV23-1; J gene: TRBJ1-5; D gene: -; clone size: -
CDR3 DNA: TGTGCCAGCAGCAAAGTCGTCTACGAGCAGTACTTC; CDR3 protein: CASSKVVYEQYF; CDR3 length: 12; V gene: TRBV21-1; J gene: TRBJ2-7; D gene: -; clone size: -
CDR3 DNA: TGTGCCAGCTCACCACTACAGGACAATCAGCCCCAGCATTTT; CDR3 protein: CASSPLQDNQPQHF; CDR3 length: 14; V gene: TRBV18; J gene: TRBJ1-5; D gene: -; clone size: -
CDR3 DNA: TGCGCCAGCAGCCAAGGTAGGCGTCTGGGACAGGGCATGTACGGCTACACCTTC; CDR3 protein: CASSQGRRLGQGMYGYTF; CDR3 length: 18; V gene: TRBV4-1; J gene: TRBJ1-2; D gene: TRBD1; clone size: -
CDR3 DNA: TGCGCCAGCAGCGCCGGACAGTCCTACGAGCAGTACTTC; CDR3 protein: CASSAGQSYEQYF; CDR3 length: 13; V gene: TRBV5-1; J gene: TRBJ2-7; D gene: -; clone size: -
CDR3 DNA: TGTGCCAGTCAGGCCAGCTCCTACGAGCAGTACTTC; CDR3 protein: CASQASSYEQYF; CDR3 length: 12; V gene: TRBV6-5; J gene: TRBJ2-7; D gene: -; clone size: once
CDR3 DNA: TGTGCCAGCGGAGCCGGGGGCCCAAACACTGAAGCTTTCTTT; CDR3 protein: CASGAGGPNTEAFF; CDR3 length: 14; V gene: TRBV27; J gene: TRBJ1-1; D gene: -; clone size: -
CDR3 DNA: TGTGCCAGCAGAGGACAGCTCAACACTGAAGCTTTCTTT; CDR3 protein: CASRGQLNTEAFF; CDR3 length: 13; V gene: TRBV6-5; J gene: TRBJ1-1; D gene: -; clone size: -
CDR3 DNA: TGTGCCAGCAGTGAGTGGGTGACCTATGGCTACACCTTC; CDR3 protein: CASSEWVTYGYTF; CDR3 length: 13; V gene: TRBV2; J gene: TRBJ1-2; D gene: -; clone size: -
CDR3 DNA: TGTGCCAGCAGCGTGGGGACTAGCGGGGTCCAAGAGACCCAGTACTTC; CDR3 protein: CASSVGTSGVQETQYF; CDR3 length: 16; V gene: TRBV9; J gene: TRBJ2-5; D gene: TRBD2; clone size: -
CDR3 DNA: TGTGCCAGCTCACCACCCGGGGGGGGAGATACGCAGTATTTT; CDR3 protein: CASSPPGGGDTQYF; CDR3 length: 14; V gene: TRBV18; J gene: TRBJ2-3; D gene: TRBD2; clone size: -
CDR3 DNA: TGCGCCAGCAGCTTGGTACAGAACACCGGGGAGCTGTTTTTT; CDR3 protein: CASSLVQNTGELFF; CDR3 length: 14; V gene: TRBV5-1; J gene: TRBJ2-2; D gene: -; clone size: -
CDR3 DNA: TGTGCCAGCAGCTTAGGGGGTACGAGCTATGAGCAGTTCTTC; CDR3 protein: CASSLGGTSYEQFF; CDR3 length: 14; V gene: TRBV7-9; J gene: TRBJ2-1; D gene: -; clone size: -
CDR3 DNA: TGTGCCAGCAGCCCGCACCGGGTTGAGCAGTTCTTC; CDR3 protein: CASSPHRVEQFF; CDR3 length: 12; V gene: TRBV7-6; J gene: TRBJ2-1; D gene: -; clone size: once
CDR3 DNA: TGTGCCAGTAGTGGCTCCCGGGACTCTATAAACAATGAGCAGTTCTTC; CDR3 protein: CASSGSRDSINNEQFF; CDR3 length: 16; V gene: TRBV19; J gene: TRBJ2-1; D gene: -; clone size: -
CDR3 DNA: TGTGCCAGCAGCGTAGGGGGTTCCAAAAACATTCAGTACTTC; CDR3 protein: CASSVGGSKNIQYF; CDR3 length: 14; V gene: TRBV9; J gene: TRBJ2-4; D gene: -; clone size: -
CDR3 DNA: TGTGCCAGCAGCGTAGACTGGGCCAGGGGGCTAGCGGGAGTGGATACGCAGTATTTT; CDR3 protein: CASSVDWARGLAGVDTQYF; CDR3 length: 19; V gene: TRBV9; J gene: TRBJ2-3; D gene: TRBD2; clone size: few
CDR3 DNA: TGTGCCAGCAGCAAAGCGCTCGGGCTCGAAGAGACCCAGTACTTC; CDR3 protein: CASSKALGLEETQYF; CDR3 length: 15; V gene: TRBV21-1; J gene: TRBJ2-5; D gene: -; clone size: -
CDR3 DNA: TGTGCCAGCAGCTTAATCGCTAGCGGGAGGGGTGAGCAGTTCTTC; CDR3 protein: CASSLIASGRGEQFF; CDR3 length: 15; V gene: TRBV7-8; J gene: TRBJ2-1; D gene: TRBD2; clone size: -
CDR3 DNA: TGTGCCATCAGTGAGACTAGCGGAACCTACGAGCAGTACTTC; CDR3 protein: CAISETSGTYEQYF; CDR3 length: 14; V gene: TRBV10-3; J gene: TRBJ2-7; D gene: TRBD2; clone size: -
CDR3 DNA: TGTGCCAGCAGCCACGTAGGGGAAAACACTGAAGCTTTCTTT; CDR3 protein: CASSHVGENTEAFF; CDR3 length: 14; V gene: TRBV4-2; J gene: TRBJ1-1; D gene: -; clone size: -
CDR3 DNA: TGTGCCAGCAGTCCGTTGCGGGCGGGGAGTAGGAACGAGCAGTACTTC; CDR3 protein: CASSPLRAGSRNEQYF; CDR3 length: 16; V gene: TRBV27; J gene: TRBJ2-7; D gene: -; clone size: once